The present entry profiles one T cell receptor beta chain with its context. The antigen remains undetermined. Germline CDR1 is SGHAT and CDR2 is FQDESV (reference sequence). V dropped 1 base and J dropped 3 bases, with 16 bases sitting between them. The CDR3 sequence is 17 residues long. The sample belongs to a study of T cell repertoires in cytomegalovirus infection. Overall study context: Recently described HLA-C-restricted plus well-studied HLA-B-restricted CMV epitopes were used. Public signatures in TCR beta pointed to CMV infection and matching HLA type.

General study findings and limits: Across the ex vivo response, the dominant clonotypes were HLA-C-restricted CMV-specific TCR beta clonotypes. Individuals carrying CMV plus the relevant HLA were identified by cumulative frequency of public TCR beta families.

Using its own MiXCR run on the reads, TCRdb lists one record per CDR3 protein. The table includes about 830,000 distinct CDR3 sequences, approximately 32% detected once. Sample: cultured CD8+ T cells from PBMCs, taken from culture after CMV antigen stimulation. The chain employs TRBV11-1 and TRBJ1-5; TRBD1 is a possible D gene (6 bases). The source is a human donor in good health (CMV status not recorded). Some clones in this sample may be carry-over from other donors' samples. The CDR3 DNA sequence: TGTGCCAGCAGCTTAGTACGGTCCGGGGGCCACAATCAGCCCCAGCATTTT. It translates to CASSLVRSGGHNQPQHF.